A selection of T cell receptor beta chains follows, all from one sample in a study of response to subunit inactivated influenza vaccine. MiXCR, run by TCRdb on the RT-PCR reads, gives a single entry per CDR3 protein. The table lists over 450,000 distinct CDR3 sequences, 10% to 15% of them singletons. The sequencing used PBMCs from blood, collected more than 35 days after vaccination. These receptors all come from a man aged 45-65 years who received an inactivated influenza vaccine. The CDR3 runs from the conserved cysteine through the conserved F or W. Each record gives: V gene, J gene, D gene, clone size, CDR3 DNA, CDR3 protein. The D gene is left open where the match is weak. Expanded clones are given a class, and other clones once, few, many or no size at all.

V gene: TRBV12-3/TRBV12-4; J gene: TRBJ2-7; D gene: TRBD2; clone size: many; CDR3 DNA: TGTGCCAGCAGTCTAGCATCCGGGACTAGCTACGAGCAGTACTTC; CDR3 protein: CASSLASGTSYEQYF
V gene: TRBV12-3/TRBV12-4; J gene: TRBJ1-5; D gene: -; clone size: few; CDR3 DNA: TGTGCCAGCAGTTTATCGGGGTTTCGACAGCCCCAGCATTTT; CDR3 protein: CASSLSGFRQPQHF
V gene: TRBV29-1; J gene: TRBJ1-2; D gene: -; clone size: few; CDR3 DNA: TGCAGCGTTGGGACAGCGGGAAGCTATGGCTACACCTTC; CDR3 protein: CSVGTAGSYGYTF
V gene: TRBV7-2; J gene: TRBJ2-1; D gene: -; clone size: -; CDR3 DNA: TGTGCCAGCAGCAAACGGCAGGGTGGCAATGAGCAGTTCTTC; CDR3 protein: CASSKRQGGNEQFF
V gene: TRBV7-2; J gene: TRBJ1-1; D gene: -; clone size: many; CDR3 DNA: TGTGCCAGCAGCCTAACAGGTAGGGGTTCGACTGAAGCTTTCTTT; CDR3 protein: CASSLTGRGSTEAFF
V gene: TRBV6-1; J gene: TRBJ2-5; D gene: -; clone size: many; CDR3 DNA: TGTGCCAGCAGTCCACAGGGAGGAAGGGAGACCCAGTACTTC; CDR3 protein: CASSPQGGRETQYF
V gene: TRBV6-1; J gene: TRBJ2-1; D gene: TRBD1; clone size: -; CDR3 DNA: TGTGCCAGCAAGGGGACAGGCGATAACAATGAGCAGTTCTTC; CDR3 protein: CASKGTGDNNEQFF
V gene: TRBV5-1; J gene: TRBJ2-2; D gene: TRBD2; clone size: -; CDR3 DNA: TGCGCCAGCAGCTTGGCCCTAGCGGGGGGGGCGAACACCGGGGAGCTGTTTTTT; CDR3 protein: CASSLALAGGANTGELFF
V gene: TRBV7-6; J gene: TRBJ2-1; D gene: -; clone size: few; CDR3 DNA: TGTGCCAGCAGCTTATTCGACGGTAGGCAGTTCTTC; CDR3 protein: CASSLFDGRQFF
V gene: TRBV6-2/TRBV6-3; J gene: TRBJ2-4; D gene: TRBD1; clone size: -; CDR3 DNA: TGTGCCAGCACTGTAACAGGGGGCGAAAACATTCAGTACTTC; CDR3 protein: CASTVTGGENIQYF
V gene: TRBV9; J gene: TRBJ2-5; D gene: -; clone size: few; CDR3 DNA: TGTGCCAGCAGCGAAGGGCCGGAGGAGACCCAGTACTTC; CDR3 protein: CASSEGPEETQYF
V gene: TRBV20-1; J gene: TRBJ1-3; D gene: -; clone size: few; CDR3 DNA: TGCAGTGCTAGAGATGGCGGCGACAACACCATATATTTT; CDR3 protein: CSARDGGDNTIYF
V gene: TRBV6-5; J gene: TRBJ2-7; D gene: -; clone size: -; CDR3 DNA: TGTGCCAGCAGTTACTCGGGGAGTAGGCCAGAGATCTACGAGCAGTACTTC; CDR3 protein: CASSYSGSRPEIYEQYF
V gene: TRBV5-1; J gene: TRBJ2-3; D gene: TRBD2; clone size: -; CDR3 DNA: TGCGCCAGCAGCTTAACTAGCGGGGAGACAGATACGCAGTATTTT; CDR3 protein: CASSLTSGETDTQYF
V gene: TRBV5-6; J gene: TRBJ2-7; D gene: TRBD1; clone size: -; CDR3 DNA: TGTGCCAGCAGCGTTAGGACAGGGGCGGTGGAGCAGTACTTC; CDR3 protein: CASSVRTGAVEQYF
V gene: TRBV20-1; J gene: TRBJ1-3; D gene: -; clone size: -; CDR3 DNA: TGCAGTGCTACCCGAATGTTGGCCGGTGGAAACACCATATATTTT; CDR3 protein: CSATRMLAGGNTIYF
V gene: TRBV7-9; J gene: TRBJ2-1; D gene: TRBD1; clone size: -; CDR3 DNA: TGTGCCAGCAGCTTAGAACGAGCAGGGGGAACGCAGTTCTTC; CDR3 protein: CASSLERAGGTQFF
V gene: TRBV20-1; J gene: TRBJ2-1; D gene: TRBD2; clone size: many; CDR3 DNA: TGCAGTGCTCCAGATACTAGCGGGAGGGGGCCGCCCCCGTTCTTC; CDR3 protein: CSAPDTSGRGPPPFF
V gene: TRBV24-1; J gene: TRBJ2-3; D gene: TRBD1; clone size: -; CDR3 DNA: TGTGCCACCAGTGATGCCGGGACAGCGAGCACAGATACGCAGTATTTT; CDR3 protein: CATSDAGTASTDTQYF
V gene: TRBV4-2; J gene: TRBJ2-2; D gene: -; clone size: few; CDR3 DNA: TGTGCCAGCAGAAATACAGGGAACACCGGGGAGCTGTTTTTT; CDR3 protein: CASRNTGNTGELFF
V gene: TRBV6-1; J gene: TRBJ2-3; D gene: -; clone size: few; CDR3 DNA: TGTGCCAGCAGTGTAGGACTCAGTGGGGATACGCAGTATTTT; CDR3 protein: CASSVGLSGDTQYF
V gene: TRBV11-2; J gene: TRBJ2-2; D gene: -; clone size: -; CDR3 DNA: TGTGCCAGCAGCTTAGCACCAGATTCAGGGGACACCGGGGAGCTGTTTTTT; CDR3 protein: CASSLAPDSGDTGELFF
V gene: TRBV12-3/TRBV12-4; J gene: TRBJ1-3; D gene: -; clone size: -; CDR3 DNA: TGTGCCAGCAGTCTAGAATCCGTGGCGACAGGAAACACCATATATTTT; CDR3 protein: CASSLESVATGNTIYF